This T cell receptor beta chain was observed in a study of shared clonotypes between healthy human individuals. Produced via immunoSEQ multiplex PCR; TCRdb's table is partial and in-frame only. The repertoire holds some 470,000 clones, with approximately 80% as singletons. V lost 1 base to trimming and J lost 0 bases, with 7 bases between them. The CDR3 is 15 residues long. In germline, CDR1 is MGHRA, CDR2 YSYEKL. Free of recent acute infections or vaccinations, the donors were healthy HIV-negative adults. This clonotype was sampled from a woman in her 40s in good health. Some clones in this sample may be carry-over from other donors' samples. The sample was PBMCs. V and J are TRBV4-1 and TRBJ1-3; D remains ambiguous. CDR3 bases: TGCGCCAGCAGCCAAGCGGCATCCTCTGGAAACACCATATATTTT. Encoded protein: CASSQAASSGNTIYF.